Sequencing of this T cell receptor beta chain was carried out in a study of OX40 agonist ivuxolimab in advanced cancers. Across the study: Every 2 weeks, patients got intravenous ivuxolimab at one of six dose levels (0.01-10 mg/kg).

The CDR3 has 13 amino acids. The V gene's germline CDR1 is KGHSH and CDR2 LQKENI. Between the trimmed V and J ends, which lost 3 bases and 5 bases, there was a span of 11 bases. To note about this clone: Its antigen is still unknown.

On cycle 4 day 1 and cycle 7 day 1, as well as at baseline, blood was sampled. Study observations and caveats: In the 0.1 to 3.0 mg/kg range, CD4+ and CD8+ blood T cells had expanded clonally by week 6. CD8+ T cells showed, on average, more clonal expansion than CD4+ cells.

Produced via immunoSEQ multiplex PCR; TCRdb's table is partial and in-frame only. The repertoire holds some 64,000 clones, with 88% as singletons. Source: CD4+ or CD8+ T cells sorted from blood, taken in a trial of the OX40 agonist ivuxolimab. The rearrangement links TRBV18 to TRBJ2-7, with D possibly being TRBD2 (6 bases). This TCR derives from an adult with an advanced solid tumor such as melanoma, head and neck, liver or kidney cancer. The CDR3 region is CASSPYRGNEQYF. The CDR3 DNA is TGTGCCAGCTCACCTTATCGGGGGAACGAGCAGTACTTC. The full variable domain, with the rest looked up from reference TRBV18 and TRBJ2-7, is NAGVMQNPRHLVRRRGQEARLRCSPMKGHSHVYWYRQLPEEGLKFMVYLQKENIIDESGMPKERFSAEFPKEGPSILRIQQVVRGDSAAYFCASSPYRGNEQYFGPGTRLTVT.